One and the same sample provided the 30 T cell receptor beta chains below, sequenced in a study of shared clonotypes between healthy human individuals. The naive CD8 fraction comprised CD45RO-negative cells positively selected for CCR7 and excluded terminally differentiated effector memory CD45RA+ cells. Data came from immunoSEQ multiplex PCR; TCRdb stores just in-frame clones and leaves some out. In the table there are 450,000 to 700,000 clones, roughly 95% of which are singletons. Sequencing was done on a sample of naive CD8+ T cells sorted from blood. The receptors shown here come from a woman younger than 45 in good health.

The chain couples TRBV28 to TRBJ2-7, with 8 bases aligning to TRBD1. Trimming took 6 bases from V and 3 from J; bases not matched to a gene: 10. This CDR3 spans 15 amino acids. In germline, CDR1 is MDHEN, CDR2 SYDVKM. CDR3 DNA: TGTGCCAGCAGACCAGGGGGCGCAGACTACTACGAGCAGTACTTC. Amino acids: CASRPGGADYYEQYF.

This chain links TRBV27 with TRBJ2-2; no definite D call. Trimming left V 3 bases short and J 8 bases short, with 4 bases between. This CDR3 has 11 residues. CDR1 and CDR2 (germline): MNHEY, SMNVEV (reference sequence). This CDR3 reads CASSFLGELFF. For the CDR3, the DNA is TGTGCCAGCAGTTTCCTAGGGGAGCTGTTTTTT.

Only one count was recorded for this clone. The CDR3 nucleotides read TGTGCCAGCAGATTAGCGGGGACTACCTACGAGCAGTACTTC. It yields the protein CASRLAGTTYEQYF. V is TRBV6-5 and J is TRBJ2-5; TRBD2 agrees at 8 bases. Gene TRBJ2-7 matches the end of the DNA better, so the J call may be wrong. Germline loops: CDR1 MNHEY, CDR2 SVGAGI. The CDR3 loop spans 14 amino acids.

V usage is TRBV28 and J usage is TRBJ2-1; tentatively, D is TRBD1 (6 bases). Trimming took off 3 bases at V and 0 bases at J, with 12 bases between the two ends. CDR3 length equals 16 residues. Germline-derived CDR1 and CDR2 are MDHEN and SYDVKM. This chain's CDR3 is CASSFDRSDSYNEQFF. CDR3 in DNA: TGTGCCAGCAGTTTCGACAGGTCTGACTCCTACAATGAGCAGTTCTTC.

The V call is TRBV2, the J call TRBJ1-4, with D perhaps matching TRBD1 (6 bases). Trimming removed 9 bases from V and 6 bases from J, with 17 bases in between. The V gene's germline CDR1 is SNHLY and CDR2 FYNNEI. This CDR3 is built from 14 residues. The CDR3 DNA sequence: TGTGCCAGTGGGCGGGGGGGCGATGATGAAAAACTGTTTTTT. The encoded protein is CASGRGGDDEKLFF.

This chain uses TRBV7-2 with TRBJ2-7, with unresolved D. The germline CDR1 and CDR2 sequences are SGHTA and FQGNSA. The CDR3 is made up of 11 amino acids. V dropped 7 bases and J dropped 11 bases, with 15 bases sitting between them. The DNA of the CDR3 is TGTGCCAGCACCCCCGGCGGCTTGGAGTACTTC. Its translation is CASTPGGLEYF. Full variable domain (outside the CDR3, taken from reference TRBV7-2 and TRBJ2-7): GAGVSQSPSNKVTEKGKDVELRCDPISGHTALYWYRQSLGQGLEFLIYFQGNSAPDKSGLPSDRFSAERTGGSVSTLTIQRTQQEDSAVYLCASTPGGLEYFGPGTRLTVT.

The chain carries TRBV5-4 and TRBJ2-1; maybe TRBD2 (5 bases). The germline V gene has CDR1 SGHNT and CDR2 YYREEE (reference sequence). The ends were cut back, 5 bases at V and 3 bases at J, with 9 bases in the middle. The CDR3 runs 13 residues. The CDR3 is CASRGSDYNEQFF. CDR3 sequence (DNA): TGTGCCAGCAGGGGGAGTGACTACAATGAGCAGTTCTTC. Combining the CDR3 with reference TRBV5-4 and TRBJ2-1 gives the whole variable domain ETGVTQSPTHLIKTRGQQVTLRCSSQSGHNTVSWYQQALGQGPQFIFQYYREEENGRGNFPPRFSGLQFPNYSSELNVNALELDDSALYLCASRGSDYNEQFFGPGTRLTVL.

V usage is TRBV27 and J usage is TRBJ2-7; 10 bases line up with TRBD1. This CDR3 has 14 amino acids. V dropped 2 bases and J dropped 6; count of bases not matched to a gene: 4. Germline V lookup: CDR1 MNHEY, CDR2 SMNVEV (reference sequence). CDR3 region: CASSLRQGATEQYF. The CDR3 DNA reads as TGTGCCAGCAGTTTAAGACAGGGGGCGACCGAGCAGTACTTC.

This chain uses TRBV19 with TRBJ2-1, with D unclear. There are 13 residues in the CDR3. Trimming removed 2 bases at V and 4 bases at J, with 6 bases between. The germline V gene encodes CDR1 LNHDA and CDR2 SQIVND (reference sequence). CDR3 region: CASSITPYNEQFF. The CDR3 nucleotides are TGTGCCAGTAGTATAACTCCTTACAATGAGCAGTTCTTC.

The chain has TRBV20-1 and TRBJ2-5, with D tentatively TRBD1 (5 bases). V lost 5 bases, J lost 5 bases, and 9 bases lay in between. Germline-derived CDR1 and CDR2 are DFQATT and SNEGSKA (reference sequence). CDR3 size: 11 residues. The CDR3 is CSADSPETQYF. In DNA, the CDR3 is TGCAGTGCTGACAGCCCGGAGACCCAGTACTTC.

This chain uses TRBV9 with TRBJ2-7; 14 bases match TRBD2. Germline lookup yields CDR1 SGDLS and CDR2 YYNGEE. The CDR3 spans 16 residues. J was trimmed by 4 bases and V by 2 bases; bases with no gene match: 5. This CDR3 reads CASSVSGTSGSYEQYF. CDR3 nucleotides: TGTGCCAGCAGCGTGAGCGGGACTAGCGGGAGTTACGAGCAGTACTTC.

This clone was seen just once. The chain is built from TRBV9 and TRBJ1-1; D is uncertain. This CDR3 spans 14 amino acids. Germline CDR1 SGDLS, CDR2 YYNGEE. Deletions cut 7 bases from V and 0 bases from J, with 13 bases between. CDR3 bases: TGTGCCAGCGCGCTCTACCGAGTGAACACTGAAGCTTTCTTT. Protein sequence: CASALYRVNTEAFF.

V and J are TRBV25-1 and TRBJ2-1; 10 nucleotides match TRBD2. Germline-derived CDR1 and CDR2 are MGHDK and SYGVNS. V lost 6 bases to trimming and J lost 7 bases; unmatched junction nucleotides: 9. This CDR3 comprises 15 residues. Here the CDR3 reads CASREEREGRNEQFF. CDR3 bases: TGTGCCAGCAGAGAGGAGCGGGAGGGCCGGAATGAGCAGTTCTTC.

CDR3 nucleotide sequence: TGTGCCAGCAGCCGTTCGGGAGAATGGGCAGATACGCAGTATTTT. It is translated as CASSRSGEWADTQYF. The chain couples TRBV7-3 to TRBJ2-3; D is possibly TRBD2 (6 bases). V lost 5 bases, J lost 4 bases, and 16 bases lay in between. This CDR3 contains 15 residues. Germline loops: CDR1 SGHTA, CDR2 FQGTGA.

The V and J genes are TRBV27 and TRBJ1-1, with a weak D call TRBD1 (6 bases). V shed 5 bases and J shed 4 bases, with 8 bases lying between them. Germline V gene lookup returns CDR1 MNHEY and CDR2 SMNVEV (reference sequence). The CDR3 consists of 12 residues. The CDR3 bases are TGTGCCAGCAGTACAGGGTTCACTGAAGCTTTCTTT. This gives the protein CASSTGFTEAFF.

The genes are TRBV7-6 and TRBJ2-7; 11 bases agree with TRBD1. The CDR3 sequence is 14 residues long. In germline, CDR1 is SGHVS, CDR2 FNYEAQ. V was clipped by 5 bases and J by 4 bases; unmatched bases: 4. The chain's CDR3 is CASSVGTGGYEQYF. DNA of the CDR3: TGTGCCAGCAGCGTCGGGACAGGGGGTTACGAGCAGTACTTC. The full variable domain, with the rest looked up from reference TRBV7-6 and TRBJ2-7, is GAGVSQSPRYKVTKRGQDVALRCDPISGHVSLYWYRQALGQGPEFLTYFNYEAQQDKSGLPNDRFSAERPEGSISTLTIQRTEQRDSAMYRCASSVGTGGYEQYFGPGTRLTVT.

The rearrangement uses TRBV2 and TRBJ2-3; TRBD2 aligns across 8 bases. CDR3 size: 15 residues. CDR1 is SNHLY, CDR2 FYNNEI, per germline. V lost 3 bases and J lost 2; bases outside the gene matches: 4. CDR3 sequence (DNA): TGTGCCAGCAGTGAGGGCGGGGGGAACACAGATACGCAGTATTTT. Its protein product is CASSEGGGNTDTQYF.

CDR3: CASGGSSGNTIYF. The CDR3 coding sequence is TGTGCCAGCGGAGGGAGCTCTGGAAACACCATATATTTT. V is TRBV5-4 and J is TRBJ1-3; D not certain. Trimming pared 7 bases from V and 0 bases from J, leaving 8 bases between. Germline V gene lookup returns CDR1 SGHNT and CDR2 YYREEE (reference sequence). The CDR3 length is 13 residues.

Concerning this clone itself: This same CDR3 is encoded by further DNA sequences in the sample. The V gene is TRBV6-5, the J gene TRBJ2-1, with no clear D. The CDR3 loop spans 14 amino acids. The germline V and J ends were trimmed by 0 bases and 4 bases, with 7 bases remaining between them. The germline gives CDR1 MNHEY, CDR2 SVGAGI. CDR3 residues: CASSYSERYNEQFF. The CDR3 nucleotides are TGTGCCAGCAGTTACTCGGAGAGGTACAATGAGCAGTTCTTC.

The V gene is TRBV11-2, the J gene TRBJ2-2; D uncertain. Germline assignment: CDR1 SGHAT and CDR2 FQNNGV. Deletions cut 1 base from V and 6 bases from J, with 12 bases between. The CDR3 has 15 residues. The DNA for the CDR3 is TGTGCCAGCAGCTTAGGTCGCGCAGGCCCCGGGGAGCTGTTTTTT. It is translated as CASSLGRAGPGELFF.

The rearrangement links TRBV5-1 to TRBJ2-5; D unclear. The J call may be incorrect, as the DNA end agrees better with TRBJ2-7. CDR3 length: 13 amino acids. Germline V gives CDR1 SGHRS, CDR2 YFSETQ. In DNA form, the CDR3 reads TGCGCCAGCAGCTTGACGAGCCTCTACGAGCAGTACTTC. It translates to CASSLTSLYEQYF.

The rearrangement joins TRBV2 to TRBJ1-4; D is undetermined. Per germline, CDR1 SNHLY and CDR2 FYNNEI. The CDR3 contains 14 residues. Between the trimmed V and J ends, which lost 8 bases and 5 bases, there was a span of 15 bases. CDR3 in DNA: TGTGCCAGCGTACCAAGTCGGGTGAATGAAAAACTGTTTTTT. Encoded protein: CASVPSRVNEKLFF.

DNA for the CDR3: TGTGCCAGTAGGGGACTAGCGGGTCCAGATACGCAGTATTTT. Its protein is CASRGLAGPDTQYF. The V and J genes are TRBV19 and TRBJ2-3; TRBD2 matches at 12 bases. CDR1 is LNHDA, CDR2 SQIVND, per germline (reference sequence). Trimming at V came to 6 bases and at J to 4 bases, leaving 2 bases not matched to a gene. This CDR3 has 14 amino acids.

For the CDR3, the DNA is TGTGCCAGCAGCTTGGATTTGACGAACACTGAAGCTTTCTTT. This translates into CASSLDLTNTEAFF. The chain uses TRBV5-6 and TRBJ1-1; D gene uncertain. CDR1 and CDR2 from the germline V gene are SGHDT and YYEEEE. The CDR3 is 14 residues long. Trimming removed 0 bases at V and 1 base at J, with 7 bases between.

V gene TRBV5-6 combines with J gene TRBJ2-7, with 9 bases that match TRBD1. There are 14 residues in the CDR3. Trimming cost V 3 bases and J 4 bases; bases outside gene matches: 5. The germline gives CDR1 SGHDT, CDR2 YYEEEE. The CDR3 nucleotides read TGTGCCAGCAGCTCCGGACAGGGGCCGTACGAGCAGTACTTC. It is translated as CASSSGQGPYEQYF.

This sequence joins TRBV7-8 and TRBJ2-1; D remains ambiguous. Trimming took off 6 bases at V and 0 bases at J, with 12 bases between the two ends. Germline V lookup: CDR1 SGHVS, CDR2 FQNEAQ. This CDR3 has 15 amino acids. CDR3 sequence reads: CASRISPSSYNEQFF. The CDR3 nucleotides are TGTGCCAGCAGAATTAGCCCAAGCTCCTACAATGAGCAGTTCTTC.

In this sample, this clone turned up once. The chain links TRBV7-9 to TRBJ2-5; maybe TRBD2 (6 bases). The CDR3 consists of 12 residues. From germline, CDR1 is SEHNR and CDR2 FQNEAQ (reference sequence). Trimming took 6 bases from V and 3 from J, leaving 8 bases between them. CDR3 amino acids: CASRRLEETQYF. DNA for the CDR3: TGTGCCAGCAGGCGACTAGAAGAGACCCAGTACTTC.

The chain carries TRBV15 and TRBJ2-7; TRBD2 is a possible D gene (5 bases). Trimming took 1 base from V and 7 from J, leaving 17 bases between them. This CDR3 has 15 residues. Germline CDR1 is LNHNV and CDR2 is YYDKDF (reference sequence). This chain's CDR3 is CATSRAATTRREQYF. The CDR3 nucleotides are TGTGCCACCAGCAGAGCCGCGACTACGAGGCGAGAGCAGTACTTC.

The chain links TRBV28 to TRBJ1-2, with TRBD1 identical over 12 bases. Germline loops: CDR1 MDHEN, CDR2 SYDVKM. This CDR3 is built from 15 residues. The trim removed 2 bases at V and 9 bases at J, leaving 7 bases unmatched. CDR3 sequence reads: CASSLRGQGALSYTF. DNA of the CDR3: TGTGCCAGCAGTTTAAGGGGACAGGGGGCTTTAAGCTACACCTTC.

The V and J genes are TRBV27 and TRBJ1-1; D uncertain. The length of the CDR3 is 14 residues. Germline values: CDR1 MNHEY, CDR2 SMNVEV (reference sequence). Trimming left V 3 bases short and J 5 bases short, with 13 bases between. The DNA for the CDR3 is TGTGCCAGCAGTTTCCGGGGTGCACCGACTGAAGCTTTCTTT. Translation gives CASSFRGAPTEAFF.